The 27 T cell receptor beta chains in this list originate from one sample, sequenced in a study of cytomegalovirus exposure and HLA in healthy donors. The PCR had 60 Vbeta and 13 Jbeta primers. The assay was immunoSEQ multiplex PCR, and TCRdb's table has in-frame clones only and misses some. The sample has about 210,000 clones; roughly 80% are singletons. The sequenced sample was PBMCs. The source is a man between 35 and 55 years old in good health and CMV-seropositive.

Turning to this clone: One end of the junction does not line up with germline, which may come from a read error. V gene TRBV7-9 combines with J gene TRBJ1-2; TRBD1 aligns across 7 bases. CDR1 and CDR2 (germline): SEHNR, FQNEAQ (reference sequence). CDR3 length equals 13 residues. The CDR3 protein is CSSSLGSGGRYTF. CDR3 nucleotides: TGTTCCAGCAGCTTAGGGTCAGGGGGTCGCTACACCTTC.

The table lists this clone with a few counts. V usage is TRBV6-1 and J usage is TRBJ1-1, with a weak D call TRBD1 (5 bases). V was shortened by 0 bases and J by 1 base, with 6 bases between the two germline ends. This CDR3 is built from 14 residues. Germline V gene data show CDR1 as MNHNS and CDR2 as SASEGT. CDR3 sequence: CASSEAGQNTEAFF. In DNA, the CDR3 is TGTGCCAGCAGTGAAGCCGGACAGAACACTGAAGCTTTCTTT.

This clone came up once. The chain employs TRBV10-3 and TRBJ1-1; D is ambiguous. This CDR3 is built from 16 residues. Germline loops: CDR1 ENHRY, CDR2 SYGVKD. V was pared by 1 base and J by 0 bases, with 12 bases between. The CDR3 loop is CAISEWRNTLNTEAFF. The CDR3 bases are TGTGCCATCAGTGAGTGGCGGAACACCTTGAACACTGAAGCTTTCTTT.

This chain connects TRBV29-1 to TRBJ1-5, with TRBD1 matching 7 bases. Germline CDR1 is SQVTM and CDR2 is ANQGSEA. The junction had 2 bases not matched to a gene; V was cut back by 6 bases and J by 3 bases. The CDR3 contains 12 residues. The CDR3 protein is CSVGQVNQPQHF. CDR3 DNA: TGCAGCGTAGGACAGGTCAATCAGCCCCAGCATTTT.

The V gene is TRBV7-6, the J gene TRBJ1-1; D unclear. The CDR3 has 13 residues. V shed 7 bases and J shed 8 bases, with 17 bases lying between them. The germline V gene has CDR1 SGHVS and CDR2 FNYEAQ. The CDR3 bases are TGTGCCAGCAATCCCCGGGGTTCAAGCGAAGCTTTCTTT. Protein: CASNPRGSSEAFF. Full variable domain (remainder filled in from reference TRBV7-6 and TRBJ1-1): GAGVSQSPRYKVTKRGQDVALRCDPISGHVSLYWYRQALGQGPEFLTYFNYEAQQDKSGLPNDRFSAERPEGSISTLTIQRTEQRDSAMYRCASNPRGSSEAFFGQGTRLTVV.

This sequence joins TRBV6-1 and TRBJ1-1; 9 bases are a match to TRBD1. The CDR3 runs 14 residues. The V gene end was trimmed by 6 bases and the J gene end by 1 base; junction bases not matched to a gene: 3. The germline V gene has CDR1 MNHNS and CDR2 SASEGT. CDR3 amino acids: CASRYRGPNTEAFF. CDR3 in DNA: TGTGCCAGCAGATACAGGGGGCCGAACACTGAAGCTTTCTTT.

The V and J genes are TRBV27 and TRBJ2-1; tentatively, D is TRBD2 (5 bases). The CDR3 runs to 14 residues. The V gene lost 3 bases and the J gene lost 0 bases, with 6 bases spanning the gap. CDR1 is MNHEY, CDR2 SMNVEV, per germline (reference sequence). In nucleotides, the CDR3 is TGTGCCAGCAGTTTTGGGAGCTCCTACAATGAGCAGTTCTTC. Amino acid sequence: CASSFGSSYNEQFF.

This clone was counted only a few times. CDR3 nucleotide sequence: TGTGCCAGCTCACCCCGCCAGGGGAACACCGGGGAGCTGTTTTTT. This encodes CASSPRQGNTGELFF. The chain uses TRBV18 and TRBJ2-2; tentative D call: TRBD1 (5 bases). Per germline, CDR1 KGHSH and CDR2 LQKENI. V lost 3 bases and J 1 base, leaving 9 bases between the germline ends. This CDR3 contains 15 residues.

As DNA, the CDR3 is TGTGCCAGCAGTTACTCGAGGGAGAACATGAACACTGAAGCTTTCTTT. Translation gives CASSYSRENMNTEAFF. V gene TRBV6-5 combines with J gene TRBJ1-1; D is unresolved. Trimming took 0 bases from V and 0 from J, leaving 11 bases between them. CDR3 length: 16 amino acids. The germline gives CDR1 MNHEY, CDR2 SVGAGI.

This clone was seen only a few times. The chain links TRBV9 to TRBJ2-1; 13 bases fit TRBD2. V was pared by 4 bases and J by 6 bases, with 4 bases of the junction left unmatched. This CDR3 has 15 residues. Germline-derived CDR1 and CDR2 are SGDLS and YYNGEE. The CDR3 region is CASSSRTSGSNEQFF. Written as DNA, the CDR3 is TGTGCCAGCAGCTCCAGGACTAGCGGGAGCAATGAGCAGTTCTTC.

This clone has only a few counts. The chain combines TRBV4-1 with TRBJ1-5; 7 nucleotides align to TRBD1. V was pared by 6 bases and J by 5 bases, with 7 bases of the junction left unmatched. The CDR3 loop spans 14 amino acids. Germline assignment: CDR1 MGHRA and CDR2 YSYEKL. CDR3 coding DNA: TGCGCCAGCAGTCTGACAGGGTTAGATCAGCCCCAGCATTTT. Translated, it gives CASSLTGLDQPQHF.

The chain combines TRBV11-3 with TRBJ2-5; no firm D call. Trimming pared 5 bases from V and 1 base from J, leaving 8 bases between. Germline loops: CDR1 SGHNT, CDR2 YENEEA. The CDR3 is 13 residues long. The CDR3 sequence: CASSPPVQETQYF. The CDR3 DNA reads TGTGCCAGCAGCCCTCCCGTCCAAGAGACCCAGTACTTC.

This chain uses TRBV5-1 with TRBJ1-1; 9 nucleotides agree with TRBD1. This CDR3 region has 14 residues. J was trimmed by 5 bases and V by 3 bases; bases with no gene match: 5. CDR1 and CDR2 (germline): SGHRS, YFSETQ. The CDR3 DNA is TGCGCCAGCAGCTACAACAGGGGGCTAACTGAAGCTTTCTTT. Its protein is CASSYNRGLTEAFF.

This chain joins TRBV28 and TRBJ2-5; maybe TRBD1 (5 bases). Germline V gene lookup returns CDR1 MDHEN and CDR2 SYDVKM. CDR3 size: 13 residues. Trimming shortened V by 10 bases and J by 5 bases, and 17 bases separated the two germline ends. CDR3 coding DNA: TGTGCCACCAAAGGGGCAGGGTACGAGACCCAGTACTTC. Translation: CATKGAGYETQYF. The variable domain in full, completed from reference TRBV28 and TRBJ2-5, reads DVKVTQSSRYLVKRTGEKVFLECVQDMDHENMFWYRQDPGLGLRLIYFSYDVKMKEKGDIPEGYSVSREKKERFSLILESASTNQTSMYLCATKGAGYETQYFGPGTRLLVL.

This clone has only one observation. The CDR3 reads CASSLLGGGSGANVLTF. The DNA for the CDR3 is TGTGCCAGCAGTTTATTAGGCGGAGGCTCTGGGGCCAACGTCCTGACTTTC. The chain recombines TRBV27 with TRBJ2-6, with a weak D call TRBD2 (5 bases). The germline CDR1 and CDR2 sequences are MNHEY and SMNVEV (reference sequence). V lost 1 base and J lost 0, with 10 bases in between. The CDR3 totals 17 residues.

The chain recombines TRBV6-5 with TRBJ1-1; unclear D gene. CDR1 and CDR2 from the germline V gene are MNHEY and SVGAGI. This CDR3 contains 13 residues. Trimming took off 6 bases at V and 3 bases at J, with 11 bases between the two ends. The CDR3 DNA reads TGTGCCAGCAGATGGGCGCGGGACACTGAAGCTTTCTTT. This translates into CASRWARDTEAFF.

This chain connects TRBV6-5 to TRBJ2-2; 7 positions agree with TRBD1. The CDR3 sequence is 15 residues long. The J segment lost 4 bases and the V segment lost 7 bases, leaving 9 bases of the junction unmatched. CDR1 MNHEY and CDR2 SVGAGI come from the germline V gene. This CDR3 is CASKTTGWGTGELFF. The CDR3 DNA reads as TGTGCCAGCAAGACGACAGGGTGGGGCACCGGGGAGCTGTTTTTT.

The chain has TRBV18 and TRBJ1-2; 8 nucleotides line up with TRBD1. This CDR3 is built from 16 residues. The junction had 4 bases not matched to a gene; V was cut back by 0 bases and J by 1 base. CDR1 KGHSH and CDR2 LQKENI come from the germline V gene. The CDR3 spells CASSPPNRGINYGYTF. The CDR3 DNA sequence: TGTGCCAGCTCACCACCGAACAGGGGGATTAACTATGGCTACACCTTC. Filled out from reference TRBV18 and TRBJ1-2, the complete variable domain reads NAGVMQNPRHLVRRRGQEARLRCSPMKGHSHVYWYRQLPEEGLKFMVYLQKENIIDESGMPKERFSAEFPKEGPSILRIQQVVRGDSAAYFCASSPPNRGINYGYTFGSGTRLTVV.

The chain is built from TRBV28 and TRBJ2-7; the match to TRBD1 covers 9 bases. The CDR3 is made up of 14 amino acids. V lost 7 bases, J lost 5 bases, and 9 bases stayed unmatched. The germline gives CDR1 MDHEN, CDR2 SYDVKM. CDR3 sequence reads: CASTLDRGGNEQYF. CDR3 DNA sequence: TGTGCCAGCACGCTGGACAGGGGTGGTAACGAGCAGTACTTC.

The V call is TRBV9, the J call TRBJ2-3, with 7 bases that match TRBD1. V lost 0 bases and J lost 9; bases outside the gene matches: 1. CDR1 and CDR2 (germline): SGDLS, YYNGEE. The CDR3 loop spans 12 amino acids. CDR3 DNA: TGTGCCAGCAGCGTAGACAGGGGCACGCAGTATTTT. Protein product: CASSVDRGTQYF.

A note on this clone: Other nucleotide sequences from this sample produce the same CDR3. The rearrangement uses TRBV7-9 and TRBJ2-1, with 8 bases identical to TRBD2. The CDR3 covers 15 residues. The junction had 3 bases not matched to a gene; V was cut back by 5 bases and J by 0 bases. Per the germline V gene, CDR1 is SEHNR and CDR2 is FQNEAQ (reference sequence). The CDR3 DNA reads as TGTGCCAGCAGCCTAGGGACTAGCTCCTACAATGAGCAGTTCTTC. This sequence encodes CASSLGTSSYNEQFF.

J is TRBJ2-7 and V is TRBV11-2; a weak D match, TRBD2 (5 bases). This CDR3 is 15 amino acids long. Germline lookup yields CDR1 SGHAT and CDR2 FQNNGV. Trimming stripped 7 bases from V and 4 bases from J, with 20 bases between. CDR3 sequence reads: CASTQSGSRGYEQYV. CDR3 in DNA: TGTGCCAGCACCCAAAGTGGGAGCCGGGGATACGAGCAGTACGTC.

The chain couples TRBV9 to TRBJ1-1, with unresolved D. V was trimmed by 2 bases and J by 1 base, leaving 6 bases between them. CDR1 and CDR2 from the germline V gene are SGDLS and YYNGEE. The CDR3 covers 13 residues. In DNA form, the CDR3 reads TGTGCCAGCAGCGTGCAGGCGAACACTGAAGCTTTCTTT. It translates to CASSVQANTEAFF.

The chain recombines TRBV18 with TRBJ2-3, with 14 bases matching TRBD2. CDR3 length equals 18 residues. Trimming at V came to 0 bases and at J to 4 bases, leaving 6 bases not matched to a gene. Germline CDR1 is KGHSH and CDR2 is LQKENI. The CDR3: CASSPPGGLAGASDTQYF. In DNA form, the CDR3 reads TGTGCCAGCTCACCACCCGGGGGACTAGCGGGAGCCTCAGATACGCAGTATTTT.

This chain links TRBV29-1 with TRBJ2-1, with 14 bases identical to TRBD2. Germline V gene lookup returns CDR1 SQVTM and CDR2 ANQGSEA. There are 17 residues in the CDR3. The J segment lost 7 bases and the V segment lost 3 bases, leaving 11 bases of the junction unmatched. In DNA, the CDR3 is TGCAGCGTTGAGAAATTCCCGGGACTAGCGGGAGCTAATGAGCAGTTCTTC. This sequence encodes CSVEKFPGLAGANEQFF.

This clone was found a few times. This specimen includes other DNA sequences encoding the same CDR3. In nucleotides, the CDR3 is TGTGCCAGCAGCGCCCAGACCGGGGGGACCGAAGCTTTCTTT. Amino acids: CASSAQTGGTEAFF. V gene TRBV9 combines with J gene TRBJ1-1; D perhaps matches TRBD1 (5 bases). CDR1 SGDLS and CDR2 YYNGEE come from the germline V gene. CDR3 size: 14 residues. V lost 3 bases and J lost 8, with 17 bases in between.

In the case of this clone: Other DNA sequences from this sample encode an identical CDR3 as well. CDR3 bases: TGTGCCAGCAGTTACGGGAGCGGCTTTCTATACGAGCAGTACTTC. Translating gives CASSYGSGFLYEQYF. The chain uses TRBV6-5 and TRBJ2-7; tentatively, D is TRBD2 (5 bases). Germline CDR1 MNHEY, CDR2 SVGAGI. V was trimmed by 2 bases and J by 4 bases, leaving 15 bases between them. The CDR3 runs 15 residues.